This T cell receptor beta chain derives from a study of T-cell reconstitution after alpha-beta-depleted transplantation in children. CDR3 length: 15 residues. Germline lookup yields CDR1 SGHDT and CDR2 YYEEEE. Trimming removed 0 bases at V and 2 bases at J, with 10 bases between. General study findings and limits: Where some patients showed high TCRbeta diversity at day 60, it came from recipient T cells and thymic progenitors that had survived. The origin of alpha-beta T cells about two months after transplant was reportedly several hundred expanded graft clones. Once a year had passed after transplant, T-cell counts and diversity came mostly from newly produced T cells.

This clonotype was observed at least ten times. Its antigen is not known. It was with unique molecular identifiers that the TCRbeta library was prepared. Using its own MiXCR run on the PCR reads, TCRdb lists one record per CDR3 protein. The sample has about 120,000 distinct CDR3 sequences; 23% are singletons. This receptor was identified in a male patient aged 2 to 10 who had a stem cell transplant for chronic granulomatous disease, so the T cells may come from the graft donor. The gene calls are TRBV5-6 and TRBJ2-3; D remains ambiguous. The sequencing used PBMCs, mostly from graft donor cells, collected 180 days after TCRalphabeta/CD19-depleted stem cell transplant. The CDR3 DNA reads as TGTGCCAGCAGCTTGGTAGCCAAGCACACAGATACGCAGTATTTT. Its protein product is CASSLVAKHTDTQYF.